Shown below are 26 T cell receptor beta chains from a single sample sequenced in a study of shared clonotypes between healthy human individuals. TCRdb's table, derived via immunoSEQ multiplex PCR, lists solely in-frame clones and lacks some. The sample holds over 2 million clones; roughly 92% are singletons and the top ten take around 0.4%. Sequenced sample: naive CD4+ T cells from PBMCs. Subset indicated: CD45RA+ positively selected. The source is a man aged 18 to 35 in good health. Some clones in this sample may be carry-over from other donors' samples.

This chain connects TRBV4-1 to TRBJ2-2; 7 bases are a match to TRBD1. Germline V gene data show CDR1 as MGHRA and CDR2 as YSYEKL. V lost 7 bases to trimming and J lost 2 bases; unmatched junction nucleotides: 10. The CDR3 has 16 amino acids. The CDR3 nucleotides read TGCGCCAGCAACACTCCGGGACAGCAAAACACCGGGGAGCTGTTTTTT. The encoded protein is CASNTPGQQNTGELFF.

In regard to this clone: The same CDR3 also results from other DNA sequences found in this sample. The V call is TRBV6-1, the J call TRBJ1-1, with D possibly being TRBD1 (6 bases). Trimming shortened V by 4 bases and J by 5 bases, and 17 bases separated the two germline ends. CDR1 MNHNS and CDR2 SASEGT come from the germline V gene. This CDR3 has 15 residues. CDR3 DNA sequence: TGTGCCAGCAGTGCCGACGGGACATTGGGGACTGAAGCTTTCTTT. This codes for CASSADGTLGTEAFF.

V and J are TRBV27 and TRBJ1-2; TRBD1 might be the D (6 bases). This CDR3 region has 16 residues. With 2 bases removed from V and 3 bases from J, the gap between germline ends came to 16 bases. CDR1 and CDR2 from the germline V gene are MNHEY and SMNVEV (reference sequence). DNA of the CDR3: TGTGCCAGCAGTTTAGGCGGGGGCTGGGGTGACTATGGCTACACCTTC. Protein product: CASSLGGGWGDYGYTF.

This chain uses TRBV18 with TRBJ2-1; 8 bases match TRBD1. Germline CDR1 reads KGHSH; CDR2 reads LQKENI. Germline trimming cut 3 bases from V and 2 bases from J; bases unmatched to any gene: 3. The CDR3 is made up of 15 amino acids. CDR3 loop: CASSPSGGTYNEQFF. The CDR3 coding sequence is TGTGCCAGCTCACCGTCAGGGGGCACCTACAATGAGCAGTTCTTC.

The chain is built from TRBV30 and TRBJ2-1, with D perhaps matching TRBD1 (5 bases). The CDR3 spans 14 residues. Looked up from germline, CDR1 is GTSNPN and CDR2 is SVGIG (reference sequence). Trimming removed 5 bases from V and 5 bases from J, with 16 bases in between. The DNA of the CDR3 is TGTGCCTGGGGATCAGGGATCGTTGACAATGAGCAGTTCTTC. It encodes CAWGSGIVDNEQFF.

The CDR3 DNA reads as TGTGCCAGTGGGGCCCTAAGCACAGATACGCAGTATTTT. Encoded protein: CASGALSTDTQYF. This rearrangement joins TRBV19 to TRBJ2-3, with a weak D call TRBD1 (5 bases). The CDR3 totals 13 residues. Germline V gene data show CDR1 as LNHDA and CDR2 as SQIVND (reference sequence). The V end was cut by 8 bases, the J end by 0 bases, with 9 bases between.

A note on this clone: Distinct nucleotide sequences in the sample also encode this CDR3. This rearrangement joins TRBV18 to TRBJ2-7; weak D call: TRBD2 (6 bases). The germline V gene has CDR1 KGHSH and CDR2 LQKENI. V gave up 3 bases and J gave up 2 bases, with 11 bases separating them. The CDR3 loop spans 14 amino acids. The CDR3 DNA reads TGTGCCAGCTCACCCCCGGGACTCCCCTACGAGCAGTACTTC. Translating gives CASSPPGLPYEQYF.

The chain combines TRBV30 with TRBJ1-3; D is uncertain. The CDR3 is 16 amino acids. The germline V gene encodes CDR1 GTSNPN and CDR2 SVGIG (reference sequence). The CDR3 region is CAAWLRAINLGNTIYF. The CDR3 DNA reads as TGTGCTGCTTGGCTGCGGGCGATCAATCTTGGAAACACCATATATTTT.

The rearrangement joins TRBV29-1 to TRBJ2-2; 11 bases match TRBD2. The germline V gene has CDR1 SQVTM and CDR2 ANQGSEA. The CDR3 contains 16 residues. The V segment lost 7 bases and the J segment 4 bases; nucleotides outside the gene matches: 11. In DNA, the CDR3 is TGCAGCGCCACAATTGGGCTAGCGGGAGGCACCGGGGAGCTGTTTTTT. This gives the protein CSATIGLAGGTGELFF.

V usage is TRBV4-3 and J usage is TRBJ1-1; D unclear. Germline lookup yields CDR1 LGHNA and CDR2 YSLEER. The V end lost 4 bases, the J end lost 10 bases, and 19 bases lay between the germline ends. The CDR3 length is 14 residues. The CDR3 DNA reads TGCGCCAGCAGCCTCGGTCGGGCATCGCGGGGAGCTTTCTTT. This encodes CASSLGRASRGAFF.

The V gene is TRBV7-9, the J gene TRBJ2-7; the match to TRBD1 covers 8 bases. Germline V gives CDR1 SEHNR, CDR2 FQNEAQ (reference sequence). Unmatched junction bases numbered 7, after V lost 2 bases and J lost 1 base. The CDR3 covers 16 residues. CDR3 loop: CASSLPPGGWSYEQYF. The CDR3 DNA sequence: TGTGCCAGCAGCTTACCCCCAGGGGGCTGGTCCTACGAGCAGTACTTC.

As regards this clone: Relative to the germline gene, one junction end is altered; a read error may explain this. The CDR3 region is CASSPGQGLAGLF. CDR3 sequence (DNA): TGTGCCAGCAGTCCCGGACAGGGACTAGCCGGTCTCTTC. The chain carries TRBV28 and TRBJ2-1, with D perhaps TRBD2 (9 bases). The V gene's germline CDR1 is MDHEN and CDR2 SYDVKM. This CDR3 region has 13 residues.

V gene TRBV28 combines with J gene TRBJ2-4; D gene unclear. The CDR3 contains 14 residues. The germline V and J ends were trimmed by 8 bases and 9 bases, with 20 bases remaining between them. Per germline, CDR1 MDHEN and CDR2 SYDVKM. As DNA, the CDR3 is TGTGCCAGCTGCCGAAGCCGGAGATTAACCATTCAGTACTTC. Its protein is CASCRSRRLTIQYF.

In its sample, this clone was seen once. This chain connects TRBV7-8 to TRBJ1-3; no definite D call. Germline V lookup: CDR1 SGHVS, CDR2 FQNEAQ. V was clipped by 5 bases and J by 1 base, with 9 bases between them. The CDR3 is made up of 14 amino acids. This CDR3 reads CASSPGGSGNTIYF. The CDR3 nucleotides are TGTGCCAGCAGCCCGGGTGGATCTGGAAACACCATATATTTT.

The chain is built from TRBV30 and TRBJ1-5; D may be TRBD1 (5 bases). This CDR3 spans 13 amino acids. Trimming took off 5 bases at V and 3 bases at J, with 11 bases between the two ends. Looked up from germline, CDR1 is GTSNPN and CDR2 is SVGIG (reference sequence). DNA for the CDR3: TGTGCCTGGGCCGACAGCCACAATCAGCCCCAGCATTTT. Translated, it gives CAWADSHNQPQHF.

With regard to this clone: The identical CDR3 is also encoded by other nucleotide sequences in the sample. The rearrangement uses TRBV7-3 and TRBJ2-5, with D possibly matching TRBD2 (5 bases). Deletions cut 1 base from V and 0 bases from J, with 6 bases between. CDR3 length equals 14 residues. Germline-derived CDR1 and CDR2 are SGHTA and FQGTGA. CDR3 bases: TGTGCCAGCAGCTTAAACGGGAACCAAGAGACCCAGTACTTC. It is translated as CASSLNGNQETQYF.

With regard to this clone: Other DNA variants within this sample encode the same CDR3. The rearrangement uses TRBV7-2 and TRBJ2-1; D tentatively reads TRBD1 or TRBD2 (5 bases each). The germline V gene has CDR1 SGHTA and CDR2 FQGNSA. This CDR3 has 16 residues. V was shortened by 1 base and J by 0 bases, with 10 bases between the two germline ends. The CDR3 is CASSLVGTGSYNEQFF. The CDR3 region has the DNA TGTGCCAGCAGCTTAGTCGGGACGGGCTCCTACAATGAGCAGTTCTTC.

CDR3 loop: CASSAPSGTKSYEQYF. CDR3 DNA: TGTGCCAGCAGTGCACCAAGCGGGACAAAATCCTACGAGCAGTACTTC. The genes are TRBV28 and TRBJ2-7; D is possibly TRBD2 (7 bases). The CDR3 runs to 16 residues. The germline V and J ends were trimmed by 5 bases and 1 base, with 18 bases remaining between them. Per germline, CDR1 MDHEN and CDR2 SYDVKM. The full variable domain, in which reference TRBV28 and TRBJ2-7 provide the parts outside the CDR3, is DVKVTQSSRYLVKRTGEKVFLECVQDMDHENMFWYRQDPGLGLRLIYFSYDVKMKEKGDIPEGYSVSREKKERFSLILESASTNQTSMYLCASSAPSGTKSYEQYFGPGTRLTVT.

The CDR3 loop reads CASQLDGGANVLTF. The DNA of the CDR3 is TGCGCCAGTCAGCTCGACGGTGGGGCCAACGTCCTGACTTTC. The V gene is TRBV5-1, the J gene TRBJ2-6; no reliable D call. Germline V gives CDR1 SGHRS, CDR2 YFSETQ. The length of the CDR3 is 14 residues. The germline V and J ends were trimmed by 8 bases and 3 bases, with 12 bases remaining between them.

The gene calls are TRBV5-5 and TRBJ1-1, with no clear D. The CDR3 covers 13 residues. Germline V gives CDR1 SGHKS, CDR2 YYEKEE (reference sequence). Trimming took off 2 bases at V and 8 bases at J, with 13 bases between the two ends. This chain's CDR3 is CASSFGGPDEAFF. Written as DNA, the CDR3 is TGTGCCAGCAGCTTTGGAGGGCCGGACGAAGCTTTCTTT.

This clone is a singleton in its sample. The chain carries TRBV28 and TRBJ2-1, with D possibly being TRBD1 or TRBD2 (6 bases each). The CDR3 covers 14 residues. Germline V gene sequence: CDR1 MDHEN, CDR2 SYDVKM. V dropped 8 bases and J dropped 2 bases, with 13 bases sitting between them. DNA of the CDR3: TGTGCCAGCCGGAAAGGGGGGACCTACAATGAGCAGTTCTTC. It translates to CASRKGGTYNEQFF.

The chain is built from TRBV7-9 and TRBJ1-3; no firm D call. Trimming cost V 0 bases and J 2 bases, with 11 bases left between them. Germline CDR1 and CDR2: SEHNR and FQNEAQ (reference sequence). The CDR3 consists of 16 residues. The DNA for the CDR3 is TGTGCCAGCAGCTTAGCTCAGGCGGCCGCTGGAAACACCATATATTTT. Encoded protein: CASSLAQAAAGNTIYF. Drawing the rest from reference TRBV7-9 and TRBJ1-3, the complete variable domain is DTGVSQNPRHKITKRGQNVTFRCDPISEHNRLYWYRQTLGQGPEFLTYFQNEAQLEKSRLLSDRFSAERPKGSFSTLEIQRTEQGDSAMYLCASSLAQAAAGNTIYFGEGSWLTVV.

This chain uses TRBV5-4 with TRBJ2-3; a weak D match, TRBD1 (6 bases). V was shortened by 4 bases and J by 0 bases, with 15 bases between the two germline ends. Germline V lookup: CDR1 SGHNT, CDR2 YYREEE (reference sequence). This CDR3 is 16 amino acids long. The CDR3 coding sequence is TGTGCCAGCAGCGCTGGACAGCCAGCTAGCACAGATACGCAGTATTTT. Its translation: CASSAGQPASTDTQYF.

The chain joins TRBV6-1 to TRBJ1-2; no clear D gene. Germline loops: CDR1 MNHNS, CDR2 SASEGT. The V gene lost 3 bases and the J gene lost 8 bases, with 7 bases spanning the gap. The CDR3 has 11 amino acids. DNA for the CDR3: TGTGCCAGCAGTGACGAGGAAGGCTACACCTTC. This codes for CASSDEEGYTF.

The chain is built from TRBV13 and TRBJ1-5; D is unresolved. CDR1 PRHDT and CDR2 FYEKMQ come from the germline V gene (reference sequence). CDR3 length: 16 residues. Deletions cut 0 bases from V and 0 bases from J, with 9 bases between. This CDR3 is CASSLGGLGSNQPQHF. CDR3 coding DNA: TGTGCCAGCAGCTTAGGCGGGTTGGGTAGCAATCAGCCCCAGCATTTT.

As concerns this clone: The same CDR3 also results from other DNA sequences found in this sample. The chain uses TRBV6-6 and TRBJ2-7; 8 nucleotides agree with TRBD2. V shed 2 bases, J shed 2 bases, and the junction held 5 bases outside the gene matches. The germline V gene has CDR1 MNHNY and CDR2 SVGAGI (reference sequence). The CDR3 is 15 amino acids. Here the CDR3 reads CASSYAAGGTYEQYF. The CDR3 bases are TGTGCCAGCAGTTACGCGGCGGGGGGCACCTACGAGCAGTACTTC.